Below are 23 T cell receptor beta chains sequenced from a single sample in a study of response to subunit inactivated influenza vaccine. TCRdb fed the RT-PCR reads into MiXCR, producing one record per CDR3 protein. The repertoire has hundreds of thousands of distinct CDR3 sequences, approximately 12% of them found once; the top ten carry roughly 10%. Sequenced here: PBMCs from blood, sampled on the day of vaccination. Receptor source: a man in his forties or fifties who received an inactivated influenza vaccine.

This clonotype was detected only a few times. The rearrangement links TRBV20-1 to TRBJ2-7; perhaps TRBD1 as D (6 bases). Deletions cut 3 bases from V and 0 bases from J, with 12 bases between. Germline V lookup: CDR1 DFQATT, CDR2 SNEGSKA (reference sequence). This CDR3 comprises 14 residues. The CDR3: CSAREDSFSYEQYF. The DNA of the CDR3 is TGCAGTGCTAGGGAGGACAGTTTCTCCTACGAGCAGTACTTC.

CDR3 coding DNA: TGCGCCAGCAGCGATAGGGGGGGACACTACAATGAGCAGTTCTTC. It yields the protein CASSDRGGHYNEQFF. The chain links TRBV4-3 to TRBJ2-1, with TRBD2 as a possible D gene (7 bases). Germline CDR1 LGHNA, CDR2 YSLEER. This CDR3 comprises 15 residues. Trimming shortened V by 5 bases and J by 3 bases, and 14 bases separated the two germline ends.

The genes are TRBV9 and TRBJ1-1; TRBD1 aligns across 9 bases. CDR1 is SGDLS and CDR2 is YYNGEE in the germline V gene. Trimming removed 0 bases from V and 11 bases from J; junction bases left unmatched: 11. The CDR3 is 15 amino acids. The DNA of the CDR3 is TGTGCCAGCAGCGTAGATGAGGGACAGGGAGAACGGGCTTTCTTT. Encoded protein: CASSVDEGQGERAFF.

This clonotype was detected only a few times. The chain employs TRBV7-6 and TRBJ2-1; 13 bases are a match to TRBD2. Trimming took 5 bases from V and 4 from J; bases not matched to a gene: 5. Germline lookup yields CDR1 SGHVS and CDR2 FNYEAQ. This CDR3 has 16 residues. In DNA, the CDR3 is TGTGCCAGCAGCCCTACTAGCGGGGGGGAGTACAATGAGCAGTTCTTC. This gives the protein CASSPTSGGEYNEQFF.

The chain recombines TRBV29-1 with TRBJ2-7; 12 nucleotides match TRBD2. The CDR3 is 13 amino acids. The V segment lost 7 bases and the J segment 3 bases; nucleotides outside the gene matches: 4. Germline assignment: CDR1 SQVTM and CDR2 ANQGSEA. The CDR3 DNA reads as TGCAGCGCTTGGACTAGCGGGGACTACGAGCAGTACTTC. This gives the protein CSAWTSGDYEQYF.

This clonotype was seen ten or more times. This chain connects TRBV29-1 to TRBJ2-7; maybe TRBD1 (5 bases). CDR1 and CDR2 from the germline V gene are SQVTM and ANQGSEA. The ends were cut back, 4 bases at V and 3 bases at J, with 7 bases in the middle. The CDR3 totals 11 residues. The CDR3 region is CSVARGYEQYF. CDR3 nucleotides: TGCAGCGTTGCAAGGGGCTACGAGCAGTACTTC.

The rearrangement joins TRBV28 to TRBJ2-1; perhaps TRBD2 as D (5 bases). Germline loops: CDR1 MDHEN, CDR2 SYDVKM. The germline V and J ends were trimmed by 10 bases and 7 bases, with 26 bases remaining between them. CDR3 size: 16 residues. The DNA for the CDR3 is TGTGCCACCCACGGGTTGAAGGGCGGGTTTGGGAATGAGCAGTTCTTC. The encoded protein is CATHGLKGGFGNEQFF. The full variable domain, its missing parts supplied by reference TRBV28 and TRBJ2-1, is DVKVTQSSRYLVKRTGEKVFLECVQDMDHENMFWYRQDPGLGLRLIYFSYDVKMKEKGDIPEGYSVSREKKERFSLILESASTNQTSMYLCATHGLKGGFGNEQFFGPGTRLTVL.

The chain has TRBV19 and TRBJ2-7, with a tentative D call TRBD1 (6 bases). Germline CDR1 is LNHDA and CDR2 is SQIVND (reference sequence). Trimming took off 5 bases at V and 3 bases at J, with 14 bases between the two ends. This CDR3 has 14 amino acids. The CDR3 region has the DNA TGTGCCAGTAGTTCAACGGGACACTACTACGAGCAGTACTTC. It is translated as CASSSTGHYYEQYF.

Ten or more counts support this clonotype. The chain couples TRBV5-1 to TRBJ1-6; D is unresolved. Deletions cut 10 bases from V and 0 bases from J, with 20 bases between. The CDR3 is 17 amino acids. Germline CDR1 is SGHRS and CDR2 is YFSETQ. CDR3 sequence reads: CAREATNHYSYNSPLHF. The CDR3, as DNA: TGCGCCCGTGAGGCCACCAACCACTACTCCTATAATTCACCCCTCCACTTT.

The chain joins TRBV7-9 to TRBJ1-5; TRBD1 matches at 8 bases. The V gene's germline CDR1 is SEHNR and CDR2 FQNEAQ (reference sequence). With V trimmed by 1 base and J by 6 bases, 2 bases remained unmatched. The CDR3 contains 14 residues. The CDR3 sequence is CASSLGQGFQPQHF. CDR3 sequence (DNA): TGTGCCAGCAGCTTAGGACAGGGGTTTCAGCCCCAGCATTTT.

This clonotype has a handful of counts. V and J are TRBV5-1 and TRBJ2-1, with D hard to call. The CDR3 is 14 amino acids. Trimming removed 0 bases from V and 3 bases from J, with 7 bases in between. From germline, CDR1 is SGHRS and CDR2 YFSETQ. The CDR3 DNA sequence: TGCGCCAGCAGCTTGGAGGTAGGCTACAATGAGCAGTTCTTC. Translation: CASSLEVGYNEQFF.

This clonotype has only a few counts. The V gene is TRBV7-9, the J gene TRBJ2-5; 9 positions agree with TRBD1. V lost 1 base and J lost 5; bases outside the gene matches: 8. CDR1 SEHNR and CDR2 FQNEAQ come from the germline V gene (reference sequence). The CDR3 sequence is 16 residues long. In nucleotides, the CDR3 is TGTGCCAGCAGCTTAGACTTTACAGGGGGCTATGAGACCCAGTACTTC. Its protein is CASSLDFTGGYETQYF.

The chain employs TRBV5-1 and TRBJ2-3; a weak D match, TRBD1 (6 bases). CDR3 length: 13 amino acids. Germline CDR1 SGHRS, CDR2 YFSETQ. V was shortened by 4 bases and J by 3 bases, with 9 bases between the two germline ends. The CDR3 bases are TGCGCCAGCAGCCCAGGACAGACAGATACGCAGTATTTT. Its translation: CASSPGQTDTQYF. The whole variable domain, remainder taken from reference TRBV5-1 and TRBJ2-3, is KAGVTQTPRYLIKTRGQQVTLSCSPISGHRSVSWYQQTPGQGLQFLFEYFSETQRNKGNFPGRFSGRQFSNSRSEMNVSTLELGDSALYLCASSPGQTDTQYFGPGTRLTVL.

The CDR3 DNA reads as TGCGCCAGCAGCTCAGGGGATACTGGGGCCAACGTCCTGACTTTC. Translating gives CASSSGDTGANVLTF. The chain recombines TRBV5-1 with TRBJ2-6, with D maybe TRBD1 (6 bases). The germline CDR1 and CDR2 sequences are SGHRS and YFSETQ. The CDR3 sequence is 15 residues long. Trimming shortened V by 3 bases and J by 2 bases, and 9 bases separated the two germline ends.

V usage is TRBV29-1 and J usage is TRBJ2-7, with D perhaps assigned TRBD1 or TRBD2 (5 bases each). Germline-derived CDR1 and CDR2 are SQVTM and ANQGSEA. The CDR3 is made up of 13 amino acids. V was clipped by 5 bases and J by 6 bases, with 17 bases between them. The CDR3 DNA reads as TGCAGCGTTCGGGACGGTTGGAGTGCCGAGCAGTACTTC. This gives the protein CSVRDGWSAEQYF.

This clonotype was detected only a few times. This chain joins TRBV12-3 or TRBV12-4 and TRBJ1-2; no firm D call. The CDR3 loop spans 13 amino acids. Trimming cost V 3 bases and J 4 bases, with 9 bases left between them. The CDR3 sequence: CASSFAERYGYTF. CDR3 nucleotides: TGTGCCAGCAGTTTTGCGGAACGCTATGGCTACACCTTC.

CDR3 sequence reads: CASSLGQVLQETQYF. As DNA, the CDR3 is TGCGCCAGCAGCCTGGGACAGGTCCTACAAGAGACCCAGTACTTC. The V gene is TRBV5-1, the J gene TRBJ2-5, with TRBD1 matching 8 bases. Germline V CDR1 and CDR2: SGHRS, YFSETQ. The ends lost 4 bases at V and 2 bases at J; junction bases unmatched: 7. This CDR3 has 15 residues.

The chain uses TRBV20-1 and TRBJ1-5, with D unclear. Germline values: CDR1 DFQATT, CDR2 SNEGSKA (reference sequence). The CDR3 is 13 residues long. The V end was cut by 3 bases, the J end by 6 bases, with 12 bases between. DNA of the CDR3: TGCAGTGCTAGGGCCCTCCTAGTTCAGCCCCAGCATTTT. This encodes CSARALLVQPQHF.

The rearrangement links TRBV18 to TRBJ1-1; TRBD1 aligns across 8 bases. Trimming cost V 4 bases and J 4 bases; bases outside gene matches: 11. The CDR3 consists of 16 residues. In germline, CDR1 is KGHSH, CDR2 LQKENI. CDR3 sequence: CASSRDSGTGATEAFF. The CDR3 bases are TGTGCCAGCTCACGAGACTCCGGGACAGGAGCCACTGAAGCTTTCTTT.

There are a few counts of this clonotype. The chain uses TRBV10-3 and TRBJ1-5; D uncertain. V lost 2 bases and J lost 0, with 11 bases in between. CDR3 length equals 16 residues. Germline V gene sequence: CDR1 ENHRY, CDR2 SYGVKD. The DNA of the CDR3 is TGTGCCATCAGTGAGGCGGACTTTTATAGCAATCAGCCCCAGCATTTT. This translates into CAISEADFYSNQPQHF.

The table lists this clonotype with a few counts. The V call is TRBV5-6, the J call TRBJ2-1; D is uncertain. From germline, CDR1 is SGHDT and CDR2 YYEEEE. This CDR3 spans 13 amino acids. The V end was cut by 2 bases, the J end by 6 bases, with 9 bases between. The CDR3 DNA follows: TGTGCCAGCAGCTTCAGCCCAGTCAATGAGCAGTTCTTC. The encoded protein is CASSFSPVNEQFF.

In its sample, this clonotype was seen a few times. The gene calls are TRBV5-6 and TRBJ2-4; D possibly corresponds to TRBD1 (6 bases). Between the trimmed V and J ends, which lost 1 base and 7 bases, there was a span of 9 bases. This CDR3 comprises 13 residues. CDR1 is SGHDT and CDR2 is YYEEEE in the germline V gene. CDR3 amino acids: CASSLPDSNIQYF. CDR3 bases: TGTGCCAGCAGCTTGCCGGACAGCAACATTCAGTACTTC.

There are a few counts of this clonotype. The chain carries TRBV2 and TRBJ1-1, with D uncertain. The V end lost 8 bases, the J end lost 5 bases, and 15 bases lay between the germline ends. The CDR3 spans 13 residues. From germline, CDR1 is SNHLY and CDR2 FYNNEI. The CDR3 spells CASLDPGGTEAFF. CDR3 nucleotides: TGTGCCAGCCTGGACCCAGGTGGGACTGAAGCTTTCTTT.